Each of the 29 T cell receptor beta chains below was sequenced from the same sample in a study of blood T cell repertoires in COVID-19 (dated by TCRdb to the early 2020s). Libraries were made using the immunoSEQ multiplex PCR assay. TCRdb took this table from immuneACCESS and kept in-frame rearrangements with V and J called. Such tables lack part of the clones; where checked against another copy, unresolved V genes explain under half of the gap, and the rest is unexplained. Across this sample there are 120,000 to 150,000 clones, with under 90% seen only once. The ten largest clonotypes hold 35% to 45% of the sample. The sample comprised peripheral blood. The receptors originated from a human donor in a cohort sampled during active COVID-19.

The rearrangement links TRBV7-2 to TRBJ1-2; D is perhaps TRBD1 (6 bases). V shed 2 bases and J shed 5 bases, with 15 bases lying between them. The CDR3 has 15 amino acids. Germline-derived CDR1 and CDR2 are SGHTA and FQGNSA. CDR3 nucleotide sequence: TGTGCCAGCAGCTTACCCAGGGGCCGGGGTTATGGCTACACCTTC. As protein: CASSLPRGRGYGYTF.

This clone has at least ten counts. The gene calls are TRBV6-2 or TRBV6-3 and TRBJ2-5; D may be TRBD1 (5 bases). CDR3 length equals 15 residues. Germline CDR1 reads MNHEY; CDR2 reads SVGEGT. V dropped 2 bases and J dropped 2 bases, with 12 bases sitting between them. CDR3: CASSYQGSPQETQYF. CDR3 coding DNA: TGTGCCAGCAGTTACCAGGGATCCCCTCAAGAGACCCAGTACTTC.

V usage is TRBV27 and J usage is TRBJ1-3; D might be TRBD1 (5 bases). The V gene's germline CDR1 is MNHEY and CDR2 SMNVEV (reference sequence). Trimming removed 8 bases from V and 0 bases from J, with 11 bases in between. CDR3 length: 14 amino acids. Written as DNA, the CDR3 is TGTGCCAGCGGGGGGAGCATCTCTGGAAACACCATATATTTT. This translates into CASGGSISGNTIYF.

This clone occurred a few times. The chain employs TRBV4-3 and TRBJ1-5; D perhaps matches TRBD1 (5 bases). V was clipped by 0 bases and J by 7 bases, with 10 bases between them. Germline V CDR1 and CDR2: LGHNA, YSLEER. The CDR3 sequence is 14 residues long. Here the CDR3 DNA reads TGCGCCAGCAGCCAAGAGGGGGGTGTCCAGCCCCAGCATTTT. Amino acid sequence: CASSQEGGVQPQHF.

The chain carries TRBV2 and TRBJ1-4, with D unclear. Germline loops: CDR1 SNHLY, CDR2 FYNNEI. The CDR3 covers 13 residues. Trimming left V 6 bases short and J 7 bases short, with 12 bases between. CDR3 nucleotide sequence: TGTGCCAGCAGCCCTAGGGCGGGTGAAAAACTGTTTTTT. This codes for CASSPRAGEKLFF.

This chain connects TRBV3-1 (or the pseudogene TRBV3-2) to TRBJ2-1, with 14 bases fitting TRBD2. Germline V gene sequence: CDR1 LGHDT, CDR2 YNNKEL (reference sequence). This CDR3 spans 17 amino acids. Unmatched junction bases numbered 6, after V lost 4 bases and J lost 4 bases. CDR3 region: CASSLLWTSGGYNEQFF. The DNA for the CDR3 is TGTGCCAGCAGCCTCCTATGGACTAGCGGGGGGTACAATGAGCAGTTCTTC.

This clone appeared a few times. This rearrangement joins TRBV19 to TRBJ1-1; TRBD1 is a possible D gene (5 bases). CDR1 is LNHDA and CDR2 is SQIVND in the germline V gene (reference sequence). CDR3 length: 12 residues. The V and J ends lost 10 bases and 5 bases respectively, with 14 bases between them. The CDR3 DNA is TGTGCCAAGGGGCAGGGAGGGACTGAAGCTTTCTTT. Residues: CAKGQGGTEAFF.

With regard to this clone: At one of its ends the junction is not consistent with the germline gene, which may arise from a read error. The chain recombines TRBV7-9 with TRBJ2-3, with D perhaps assigned TRBD1 or TRBD2 (5 bases each). There are 14 residues in the CDR3. Germline CDR1 is SEHNR and CDR2 is FQNEAQ (reference sequence). Here the CDR3 reads CASRLEGWPDTQYF. CDR3 bases: TGTGCCAGCAGGTTAGAGGGGTGGCCAGATACGCAGTATTTT.

CDR3 sequence reads: CASSLTGALNTEAFF. In nucleotides, the CDR3 is TGTGCCAGCAGCTTAACAGGGGCCCTGAACACTGAAGCTTTCTTT. This chain uses TRBV6-5 with TRBJ1-1, with 7 bases fitting TRBD1. There are 15 residues in the CDR3. Trimming took 6 bases from V and 0 from J; bases not matched to a gene: 7. Germline CDR1 reads MNHEY; CDR2 reads SVGAGI.

In DNA form, the CDR3 reads TGTGCCACCAGCAGAGCTAGCGGGGGGCCCTCCTACAATGAGCAGTTCTTC. This sequence encodes CATSRASGGPSYNEQFF. The rearrangement joins TRBV15 to TRBJ2-1; 11 bases map to TRBD2. With 1 base clipped from V and 0 bases from J, the junction kept 2 bases outside the gene matches. The CDR3 has 17 amino acids. The germline CDR1 and CDR2 sequences are LNHNV and YYDKDF (reference sequence). The entire variable domain, with the rest obtained from reference TRBV15 and TRBJ2-1, is as follows: DAMVIQNPRYQVTQFGKPVTLSCSQTLNHNVMYWYQQKSSQAPKLLFHYYDKDFNNEADTPDNFQSRRPNTSFCFLDIRSPGLGDTAMYLCATSRASGGPSYNEQFFGPGTRLTVL.

V is TRBV9 and J is TRBJ2-3; D is perhaps TRBD1 (5 bases). CDR1 and CDR2 from the germline V gene are SGDLS and YYNGEE. CDR3 length equals 12 residues. Trimming removed 4 bases from V and 5 bases from J, with 8 bases in between. CDR3 sequence: CASSSQGDTQYF. In DNA, the CDR3 is TGTGCCAGCAGCTCCCAGGGAGATACGCAGTATTTT.

V gene TRBV30 combines with J gene TRBJ2-3; D is unclear. The CDR3 is made up of 14 amino acids. Trimming took 3 bases from V and 6 from J, leaving 16 bases between them. Germline assignment: CDR1 GTSNPN and CDR2 SVGIG (reference sequence). The CDR3 DNA is TGTGCCTGGAGCGCTAGTTCCCCTATGGATACGCAGTATTTT. Amino acid sequence: CAWSASSPMDTQYF.

The gene calls are TRBV6-5 and TRBJ2-5; maybe TRBD2 (7 bases). Germline V gene lookup returns CDR1 MNHEY and CDR2 SVGAGI. Between the trimmed V and J ends, which lost 2 bases and 1 base, there was a span of 14 bases. The CDR3 covers 16 residues. The chain's CDR3 is CASSYNAGALQETQYF. DNA for the CDR3: TGTGCCAGCAGTTACAACGCGGGGGCCCTCCAAGAGACCCAGTACTTC.

The chain couples TRBV6-5 to TRBJ2-2, with 7 bases lining up with TRBD1. Germline assignment: CDR1 MNHEY and CDR2 SVGAGI. CDR3 length: 15 residues. Trimming removed 3 bases from V and 4 bases from J; junction bases left unmatched: 5. CDR3 DNA: TGTGCCAGCAGTTATATACAGGGGAGCACCGGGGAGCTGTTTTTT. Encoded protein: CASSYIQGSTGELFF.

This chain links TRBV3-1 (or the pseudogene TRBV3-2) with TRBJ1-2, with D tentatively TRBD1 (5 bases). The germline gives CDR1 LGHDT, CDR2 YNNKEL (reference sequence). The CDR3 consists of 16 residues. V lost 2 bases and J lost 4, with 17 bases in between. CDR3 sequence: CASSQFAPGGGYGYTF. CDR3 sequence (DNA): TGTGCCAGCAGCCAATTCGCCCCCGGGGGGGGCTATGGCTACACCTTC.

The chain is built from TRBV7-2 and TRBJ2-7; 7 bases are a match to TRBD1. V was pared by 5 bases and J by 5 bases, with 21 bases of the junction left unmatched. Germline V gene sequence: CDR1 SGHTA, CDR2 FQGNSA. The CDR3 loop spans 18 amino acids. CDR3 in amino acids: CASSPSPPGTAAGNEQYF. CDR3 nucleotide sequence: TGTGCCAGCAGCCCTAGTCCCCCAGGGACAGCGGCCGGGAACGAGCAGTACTTC.

The V and J genes are TRBV4-3 and TRBJ1-6; D is unresolved. Looked up from germline, CDR1 is LGHNA and CDR2 is YSLEER. The CDR3 consists of 15 residues. The V end was cut by 3 bases, the J end by 5 bases, with 11 bases between. This CDR3 is CASSHDAANNSPLHF. The CDR3 DNA is TGCGCCAGCAGCCATGACGCGGCTAATAATTCACCCCTCCACTTT.

The chain employs TRBV5-8 and TRBJ1-1; D gene unclear. With 4 bases removed from V and 1 base from J, the gap between germline ends came to 20 bases. The CDR3 has 17 residues. Germline V gene sequence: CDR1 SGHTS, CDR2 YDEGEE. Written as DNA, the CDR3 is TGTGCCAGCAGCCGTCCGTCACTCCGACATGAGAACACTGAAGCTTTCTTT. It codes for CASSRPSLRHENTEAFF.

The chain links TRBV5-1 to TRBJ1-2, with 8 bases identical to TRBD1. The CDR3 is 18 residues long. CDR1 is SGHRS and CDR2 is YFSETQ in the germline V gene. The V segment lost 4 bases and the J segment 7 bases; nucleotides outside the gene matches: 21. CDR3 protein: CASSPQPPIGQGERGYTF. The CDR3 DNA sequence: TGCGCCAGCAGCCCTCAACCTCCCATTGGACAGGGTGAACGTGGCTACACCTTC.

The rearrangement uses TRBV28 and TRBJ1-1; D uncertain. Trimming took 5 bases from V and 1 from J, leaving 14 bases between them. The length of the CDR3 is 15 residues. Germline lookup yields CDR1 MDHEN and CDR2 SYDVKM. DNA of the CDR3: TGTGCCAGCAGTGATCCCGGGCGGGGGAACACTGAAGCTTTCTTT. It yields the protein CASSDPGRGNTEAFF.

This chain uses TRBV5-5 with TRBJ2-3, with 8 bases matching TRBD2. The CDR3 consists of 17 residues. The J segment lost 0 bases and the V segment lost 1 base, leaving 7 bases of the junction unmatched. Germline V gene sequence: CDR1 SGHKS, CDR2 YYEKEE (reference sequence). CDR3 sequence (DNA): TGTGCCAGCAGCTTGCTCGGACTAGCTCTTAGCACAGATACGCAGTATTTT. As protein: CASSLLGLALSTDTQYF.

J is TRBJ2-3 and V is TRBV27; D not resolved. The CDR3 extends over 14 amino acids. CDR1 is MNHEY, CDR2 SMNVEV, per germline (reference sequence). V was shortened by 0 bases and J by 5 bases, with 9 bases between the two germline ends. CDR3 coding DNA: TGTGCCAGCAGTTTATCCCAAGTCGGAGATACGCAGTATTTT. This codes for CASSLSQVGDTQYF.

This rearrangement joins TRBV5-8 to TRBJ1-3; D gene ambiguous. The CDR3 is made up of 16 amino acids. V was trimmed by 0 bases and J by 1 base, leaving 11 bases between them. Germline V gene sequence: CDR1 SGHTS, CDR2 YDEGEE. The CDR3 DNA follows: TGTGCCAGCAGCTTGGTCGTGACGGGATCTGGAAACACCATATATTTT. It is translated as CASSLVVTGSGNTIYF.

V and J are TRBV4-3 and TRBJ2-6; 8 bases are shared with TRBD1. Germline V gives CDR1 LGHNA, CDR2 YSLEER. V was clipped by 2 bases and J by 3 bases; unmatched bases: 12. This CDR3 spans 19 amino acids. The CDR3 reads CASSQSGQGRYYGANVLTF. The CDR3, as DNA: TGCGCCAGCAGCCAATCTGGACAGGGAAGATATTATGGGGCCAACGTCCTGACTTTC.

This chain connects TRBV4-2 to TRBJ2-7; D is uncertain. Germline V lookup: CDR1 LGHNA, CDR2 YNFKEQ. V lost 0 bases and J 1 base, leaving 10 bases between the germline ends. This CDR3 spans 15 amino acids. The CDR3 coding sequence is TGTGCCAGCAGCCAAGAAATTAGCTCATCCTACGAGCAGTACTTC. It is translated as CASSQEISSSYEQYF.

The gene calls are TRBV7-9 and TRBJ1-1; the D gene is possibly TRBD1 (6 bases). This CDR3 has 13 residues. The V gene's germline CDR1 is SEHNR and CDR2 FQNEAQ (reference sequence). The V and J ends lost 1 base and 9 bases respectively, with 12 bases between them. The CDR3 here is CASSLDGGQKAFF. Written as DNA, the CDR3 is TGTGCCAGCAGCTTAGACGGGGGGCAGAAAGCTTTCTTT.

The V gene is TRBV3-1 (or the pseudogene TRBV3-2), the J gene TRBJ1-3, with TRBD1 as a possible D gene (6 bases). The V gene lost 6 bases and the J gene lost 1 base, with 13 bases spanning the gap. The CDR3 consists of 15 residues. Germline V CDR1 and CDR2: LGHDT, YNNKEL (reference sequence). CDR3 protein: CASSTGSRSGNTIYF. The CDR3 nucleotides read TGTGCCAGCAGTACAGGGTCGAGGTCTGGAAACACCATATATTTT.

This rearrangement joins TRBV30 to TRBJ2-3; perhaps TRBD2 as D (6 bases). The germline CDR1 and CDR2 sequences are GTSNPN and SVGIG (reference sequence). CDR3 length: 14 amino acids. Trimming removed 5 bases at V and 6 bases at J, with 18 bases between. The CDR3 protein is CAWGTEGGLDTQYF. DNA for the CDR3: TGTGCCTGGGGGACGGAGGGAGGTCTGGATACGCAGTATTTT.

This clone was recorded only once. The chain recombines TRBV25-1 with TRBJ2-7, with TRBD2 as a possible D gene (7 bases). The CDR3 totals 13 residues. V gave up 6 bases and J gave up 6 bases, with 15 bases separating them. Germline V gives CDR1 MGHDK, CDR2 SYGVNS. CDR3 residues: CASSPSGGSEQYF. The CDR3 bases are TGTGCCAGCAGCCCTTCGGGGGGCAGCGAGCAGTACTTC.